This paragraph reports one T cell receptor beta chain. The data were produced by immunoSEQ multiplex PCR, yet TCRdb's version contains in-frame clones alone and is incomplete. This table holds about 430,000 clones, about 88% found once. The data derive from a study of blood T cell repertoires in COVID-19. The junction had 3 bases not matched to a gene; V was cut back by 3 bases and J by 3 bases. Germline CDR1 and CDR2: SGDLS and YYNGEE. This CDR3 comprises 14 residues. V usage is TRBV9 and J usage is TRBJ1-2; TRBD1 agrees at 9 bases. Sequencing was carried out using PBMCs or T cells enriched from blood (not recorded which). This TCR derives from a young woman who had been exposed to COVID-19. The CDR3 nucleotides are TGTGCCAGCAGCGCCCGGACAGGGGACTATGGCTACACCTTC. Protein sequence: CASSARTGDYGYTF.